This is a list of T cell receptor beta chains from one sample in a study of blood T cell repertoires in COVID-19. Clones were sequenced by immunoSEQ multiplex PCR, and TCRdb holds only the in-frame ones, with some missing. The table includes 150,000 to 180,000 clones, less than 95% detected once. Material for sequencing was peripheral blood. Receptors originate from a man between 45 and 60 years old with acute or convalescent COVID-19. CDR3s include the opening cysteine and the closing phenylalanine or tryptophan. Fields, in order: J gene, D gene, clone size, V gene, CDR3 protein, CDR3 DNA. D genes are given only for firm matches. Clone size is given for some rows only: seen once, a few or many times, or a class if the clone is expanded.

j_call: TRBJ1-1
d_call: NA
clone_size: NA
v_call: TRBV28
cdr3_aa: CASSSRTVNTEAFF
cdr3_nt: TGTGCCAGCAGTTCCAGGACAGTGAACACTGAAGCTTTCTTT

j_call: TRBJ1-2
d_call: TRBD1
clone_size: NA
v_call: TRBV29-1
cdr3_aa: CSVEDRVNYGYTF
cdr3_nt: TGCAGCGTAGAGGACAGGGTAAACTATGGCTACACCTTC

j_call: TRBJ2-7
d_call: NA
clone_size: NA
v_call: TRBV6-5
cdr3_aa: CASEWEPRYEQYF
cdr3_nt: TGTGCCAGCGAGTGGGAGCCGCGCTACGAGCAGTACTTC

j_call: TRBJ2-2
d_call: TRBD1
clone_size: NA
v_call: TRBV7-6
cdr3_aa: CASSLGGQGRFAGELFF
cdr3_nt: TGTGCCAGCAGCTTAGGGGGACAGGGGAGATTCGCCGGGGAGCTGTTTTTT

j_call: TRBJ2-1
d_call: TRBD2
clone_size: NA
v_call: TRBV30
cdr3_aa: CAWSSSGRVQFF
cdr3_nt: TGTGCCTGGAGTTCAAGCGGGAGGGTGCAGTTCTTC

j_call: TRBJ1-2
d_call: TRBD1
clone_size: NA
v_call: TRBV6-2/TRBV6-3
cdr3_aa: CASSSRTGPDGYTF
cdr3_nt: TGTGCCAGCAGTTCGAGGACAGGACCGGATGGCTACACCTTC

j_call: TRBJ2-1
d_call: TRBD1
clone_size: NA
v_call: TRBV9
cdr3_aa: CASSSTGTGYNEQFF
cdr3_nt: TGTGCCAGCAGCTCCACCGGGACAGGGTACAATGAGCAGTTCTTC

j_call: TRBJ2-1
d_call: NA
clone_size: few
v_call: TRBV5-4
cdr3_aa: CASSLDWNEQFF
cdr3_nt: TGTGCCAGCAGCTTGGACTGGAATGAGCAGTTCTTC

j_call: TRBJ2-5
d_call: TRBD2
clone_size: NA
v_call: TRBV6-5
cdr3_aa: CASSRAGGFQETQYF
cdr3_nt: TGTGCCAGCAGCCGAGCGGGGGGATTCCAAGAGACCCAGTACTTC

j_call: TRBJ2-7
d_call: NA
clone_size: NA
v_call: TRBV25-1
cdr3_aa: CASGGFPSYEQYF
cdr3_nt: TGTGCCAGCGGGGGCTTTCCCTCCTACGAGCAGTACTTC

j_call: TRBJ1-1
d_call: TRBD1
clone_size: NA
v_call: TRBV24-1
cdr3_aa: CATSDSNRGFTEAFF
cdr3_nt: TGTGCCACCAGTGATTCCAACAGGGGTTTTACTGAAGCTTTCTTT

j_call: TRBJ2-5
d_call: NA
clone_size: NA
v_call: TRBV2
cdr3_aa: CASSDRPKGETQYF
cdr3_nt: TGTGCCAGCAGTGACAGACCAAAGGGGGAGACCCAGTACTTC

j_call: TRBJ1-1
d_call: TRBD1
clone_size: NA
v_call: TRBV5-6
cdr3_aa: CASSNRGPNGDAFF
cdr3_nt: TGTGCCAGCAGCAACAGGGGCCCCAACGGTGACGCTTTCTTT

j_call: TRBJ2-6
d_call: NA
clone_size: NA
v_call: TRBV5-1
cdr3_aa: CASSLGRDWGANVLTF
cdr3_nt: TGCGCCAGCAGCTTGGGTCGGGATTGGGGGGCCAACGTCCTGACTTTC

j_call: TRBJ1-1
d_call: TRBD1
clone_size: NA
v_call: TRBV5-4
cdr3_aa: CASSLPGTGVTEAFF
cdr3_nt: TGTGCCAGCAGCTTACCGGGGACAGGGGTCACTGAAGCTTTCTTT

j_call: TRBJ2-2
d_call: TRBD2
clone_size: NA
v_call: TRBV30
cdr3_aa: CAWSGGGSTGELFF
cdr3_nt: TGTGCCTGGAGTGGGGGAGGGAGTACCGGGGAGCTGTTTTTT

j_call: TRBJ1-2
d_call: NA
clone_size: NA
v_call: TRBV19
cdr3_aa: CASSETRGNYGYTF
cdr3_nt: TGTGCCAGTAGCGAGACACGGGGAAACTATGGCTACACCTTC

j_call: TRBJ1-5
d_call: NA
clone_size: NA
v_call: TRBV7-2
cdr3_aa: CASSSQGSGNQPQHF
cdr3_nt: TGTGCCAGCAGCTCCCAGGGTTCTGGCAATCAGCCCCAGCATTTT

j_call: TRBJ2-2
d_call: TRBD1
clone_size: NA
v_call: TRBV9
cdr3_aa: CASSPRTGWNTGELFF
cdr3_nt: TGTGCCAGCAGCCCACGGACAGGTTGGAACACCGGGGAGCTGTTTTTT

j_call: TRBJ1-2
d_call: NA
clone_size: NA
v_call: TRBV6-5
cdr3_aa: CASTQGTYGYTF
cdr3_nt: TGTGCCAGCACCCAGGGGACCTATGGCTACACCTTC

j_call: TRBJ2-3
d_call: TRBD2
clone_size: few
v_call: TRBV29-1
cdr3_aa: CSVDGGTDTQYF
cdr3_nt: TGCAGCGTTGACGGGGGGACAGATACGCAGTATTTT

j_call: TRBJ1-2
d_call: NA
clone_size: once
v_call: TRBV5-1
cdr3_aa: CASSSEVGGDYGYTF
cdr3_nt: TGCGCCAGCAGCTCCGAAGTCGGGGGTGACTATGGCTACACCTTC

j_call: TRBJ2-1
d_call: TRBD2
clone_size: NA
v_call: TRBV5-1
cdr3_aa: CASSLGLAGVNEQFF
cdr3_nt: TGCGCCAGCAGCCTGGGACTAGCGGGAGTGAATGAGCAGTTCTTC

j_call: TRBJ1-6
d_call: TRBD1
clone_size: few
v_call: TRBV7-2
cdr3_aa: CASSLSTGGASPLHF
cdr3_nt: TGTGCCAGCAGCTTAAGTACAGGGGGCGCCTCACCCCTCCACTTT

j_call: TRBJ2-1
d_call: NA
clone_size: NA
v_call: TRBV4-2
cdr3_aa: CASSRGPRDSNNEQFF
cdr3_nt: TGTGCCAGCAGCCGCGGACCCCGGGACTCGAACAATGAGCAGTTCTTC

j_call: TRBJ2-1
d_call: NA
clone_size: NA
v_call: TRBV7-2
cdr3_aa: CASSLAQVNEQFF
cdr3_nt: TGTGCCAGCAGCTTAGCCCAGGTCAATGAGCAGTTCTTC

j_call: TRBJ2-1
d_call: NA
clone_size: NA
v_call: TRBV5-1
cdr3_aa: CASSLGGGADNNEQFF
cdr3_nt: TGCGCCAGCAGCTTGGGTGGGGGGGCCGACAACAATGAGCAGTTCTTC

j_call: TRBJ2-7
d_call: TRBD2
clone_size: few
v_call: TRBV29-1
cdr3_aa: CSVETSGVLYF
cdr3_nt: TGCAGCGTTGAAACTAGCGGTGTCTTGTACTTC

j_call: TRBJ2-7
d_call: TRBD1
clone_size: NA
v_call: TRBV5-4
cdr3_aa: CASSYRDRPLYEQYF
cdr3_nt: TGTGCCAGCAGTTACCGGGACAGGCCTTTATACGAGCAGTACTTC

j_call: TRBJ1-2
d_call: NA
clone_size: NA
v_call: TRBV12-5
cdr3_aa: CASGRDSYGYTF
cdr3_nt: TGTGCTAGTGGCCGTGACTCCTATGGCTACACCTTC

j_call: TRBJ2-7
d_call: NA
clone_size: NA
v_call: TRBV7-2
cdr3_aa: CASSLVAGDPYEQYF
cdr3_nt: TGTGCCAGCAGCTTAGTTGCAGGGGATCCCTACGAGCAGTACTTC

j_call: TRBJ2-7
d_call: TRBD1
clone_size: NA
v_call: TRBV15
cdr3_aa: CATSREGTGGGYEQYF
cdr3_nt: TGTGCCACCAGCAGAGAGGGCACAGGGGGCGGATACGAGCAGTACTTC

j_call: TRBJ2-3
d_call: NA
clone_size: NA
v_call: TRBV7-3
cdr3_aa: CASSPAGNPTDTQYF
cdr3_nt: TGTGCCAGCAGCCCAGCAGGGAACCCCACAGATACGCAGTATTTT

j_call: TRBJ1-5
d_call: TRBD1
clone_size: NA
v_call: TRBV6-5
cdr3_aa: CASSITGTGRPQHF
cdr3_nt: TGTGCCAGCAGTATTACCGGGACAGGGAGACCCCAGCATTTT

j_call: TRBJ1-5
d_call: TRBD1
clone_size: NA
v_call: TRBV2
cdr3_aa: CASQGQGDQPQHF
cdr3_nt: TGTGCCAGCCAAGGACAGGGTGATCAGCCCCAGCATTTT

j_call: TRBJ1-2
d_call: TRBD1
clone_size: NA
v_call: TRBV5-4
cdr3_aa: CASSLDRGEGGYTF
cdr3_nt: TGTGCCAGCAGCTTGGACAGGGGCGAGGGTGGCTACACCTTC

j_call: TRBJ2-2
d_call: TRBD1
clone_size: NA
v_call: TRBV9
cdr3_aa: CASSPPPGQGSTGELFF
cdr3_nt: TGTGCCAGCAGCCCGCCCCCGGGACAGGGGTCAACCGGGGAGCTGTTTTTT

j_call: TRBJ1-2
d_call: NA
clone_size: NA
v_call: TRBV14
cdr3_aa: CASSQGHWEGYTF
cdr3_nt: TGTGCCAGCAGCCAGGGACACTGGGAAGGCTACACCTTC

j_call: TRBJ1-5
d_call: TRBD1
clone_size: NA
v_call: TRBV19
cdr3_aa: CASSPMDRGENQPQHF
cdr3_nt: TGTGCCAGTAGTCCGATGGACAGGGGGGAGAATCAGCCCCAGCATTTT

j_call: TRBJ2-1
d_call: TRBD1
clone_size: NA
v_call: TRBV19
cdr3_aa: CASSIFLRDREQFF
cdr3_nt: TGTGCCAGTAGTATATTTTTACGGGACAGGGAGCAGTTCTTC

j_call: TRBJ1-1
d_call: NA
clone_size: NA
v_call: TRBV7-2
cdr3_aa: CASSLGGAFLGNTEAFF
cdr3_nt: TGTGCCAGCAGCTTGGGGGGGGCCTTTCTTGGGAACACTGAAGCTTTCTTT

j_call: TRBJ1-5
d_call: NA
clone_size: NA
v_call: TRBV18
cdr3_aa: CASSPFGGVSNQPQHF
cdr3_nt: TGTGCCAGCTCACCATTTGGGGGGGTGAGTAATCAGCCCCAGCATTTT

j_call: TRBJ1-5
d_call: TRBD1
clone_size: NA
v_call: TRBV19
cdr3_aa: CASSGTGGNQPQHF
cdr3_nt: TGTGCCAGTTCCGGGACAGGAGGCAATCAGCCCCAGCATTTT